The rows below give T cell receptor beta chains drawn from one sample of a study of T cells after yellow fever vaccination. TCRdb fed the 5' RACE reads into MiXCR, producing one record per CDR3 protein. Here the sample spans 500,000 to 650,000 distinct CDR3 sequences, about 15% being singletons. The sample here was PBMCs, taken 4 to 6 days after the first yellow fever vaccination. The receptors derive from a man younger than 35 who received the YFV17D yellow fever vaccine. Both conserved end residues are part of each CDR3. Fields, in order: D gene, clone size, V gene, J gene, CDR3 DNA, CDR3 protein. The D gene is left open where the match is weak. Size is omitted from some rows. Given values are once, few, many or a class for expanded clones.

-,-,TRBV9,TRBJ2-3,TGTGCCAGCAGCGTAGAGGGTTTTAGGACAGATACGCAGTATTTT,CASSVEGFRTDTQYF
-,few,TRBV10-3,TRBJ1-5,TGTGCCATCACGGCAGGGGAGAATCAGCCCCAGCATTTT,CAITAGENQPQHF
-,few,TRBV5-1,TRBJ1-1,TGCGCCAGCAGCTTGGAGGGAACAGCTTTCTTT,CASSLEGTAFF
-,-,TRBV4-1,TRBJ1-2,TGCGCCAGCAGCCAAGATGCAGGGGAAAACTATGGCTACACCTTC,CASSQDAGENYGYTF
-,-,TRBV9,TRBJ2-1,TGTGCCAGCAGCGCGAGCCCCGGGGGCGACTACAATGAGCAGTTCTTC,CASSASPGGDYNEQFF
-,-,TRBV5-4,TRBJ2-1,TGTGCCAGCAGCTTTAGAGCGGGTGACAATGAGCAGTTCTTC,CASSFRAGDNEQFF
-,few,TRBV2,TRBJ2-1,TGTGCCAGCAGTGCCGTGAGCTCCTACAATGAGCAGTTCTTC,CASSAVSSYNEQFF
-,-,TRBV19,TRBJ2-5,TGTGTCGTAGAGACCCAGTACTTC,CVVETQYF
TRBD1,many,TRBV15,TRBJ1-2,TGTGCCACCAAGACAGGGATAGCTAACTATGGCTACACCTTC,CATKTGIANYGYTF
TRBD1,-,TRBV6-2/TRBV6-3,TRBJ1-1,TGTGCCAGCAGTTACTCAACAGGGGGCTACACTGAAGCTTTCTTT,CASSYSTGGYTEAFF
TRBD2,few,TRBV7-2,TRBJ2-1,TGTGCCAGCAGCCCGGGACTAGCGGGTTGGAAGCAGTTCTTC,CASSPGLAGWKQFF
TRBD1,few,TRBV5-6,TRBJ2-1,TGTGCCAGCAGCTTTCCTGACAGGGTCAATGAGCAGTTCTTC,CASSFPDRVNEQFF
-,-,TRBV4-2,TRBJ2-1,TGTGCCAGCAGCCATACGACCGGGGGGCGCAATGAGCAGTTCTTC,CASSHTTGGRNEQFF
-,-,TRBV27,TRBJ1-5,TGTGCCAGCAGTCCAACAGGTCCCGTTTTCGCTCAGCCCCAGCATTTT,CASSPTGPVFAQPQHF
TRBD2,-,TRBV3-1,TRBJ2-7,TGTGCCAGCAGCCAAGATCGGGGGGGGCCGTCTGAGCAGTACTTC,CASSQDRGGPSEQYF
-,few,TRBV18,TRBJ1-4,TGTGCCAGCTCCCTCAATCGACAGGCAACTAATGAAAAACTGTTTTTT,CASSLNRQATNEKLFF
-,many,TRBV28,TRBJ1-1,TGTGCCAGCACCTTCCGTAGGATGAACACTGAAGCTTTCTTT,CASTFRRMNTEAFF
-,-,TRBV7-2,TRBJ2-3,TGTGCCAGCAGCTTAGAGTTCGATACGCAGTATTTT,CASSLEFDTQYF
-,many,TRBV12-3/TRBV12-4,TRBJ2-2,TGTGCCAGCATTAGGGACACCGGGGAGCTGTTTTTT,CASIRDTGELFF
-,many,TRBV6-2/TRBV6-3,TRBJ2-1,TGTGCCAGCAGTCAGGGAGATGAGCAGTTCTTC,CASSQGDEQFF
-,-,TRBV10-3,TRBJ1-3,TGTGCCATCAGGAGTGAGTTACAGTTCTCTGGAAACACCATATATTTT,CAIRSELQFSGNTIYF
-,few,TRBV9,TRBJ2-2,TGTGCCAGCAGCGGGGAACAGGGACCGAACACCGGGGAGCTGTTTTTT,CASSGEQGPNTGELFF
TRBD2,many,TRBV5-6,TRBJ2-3,TGTGCCAGCAGCATCACTCCCGGGCGGGGGGTATCTGAGGATACGCAGTATTTT,CASSITPGRGVSEDTQYF
TRBD1,-,TRBV3-1,TRBJ1-1,TGTGCCAGCAGCCAATGGACAGGGATCGACACTGAAGCTTTCTTT,CASSQWTGIDTEAFF
-,-,TRBV6-1,TRBJ1-2,TGTGCCAGCAGCACGGGACCGGCCATAGACTATGGCTACACCTTC,CASSTGPAIDYGYTF
-,-,TRBV6-1,TRBJ2-7,TGTGCCAGCGGCTCACTTTTCGGGGCCGACCACTCCTACGAGCAGTACTTC,CASGSLFGADHSYEQYF
TRBD1,few,TRBV6-2/TRBV6-3,TRBJ1-4,TGTGCCAGCAGTTCTCCGGGACAGGGGCCTCAACGGGAAAAACTGTTTTTT,CASSSPGQGPQREKLFF
-,many,TRBV6-2/TRBV6-3,TRBJ2-3,TGTGCCAGCAGTTACGAAGGGGGAACCCCAGGGACGCAGTATTTT,CASSYEGGTPGTQYF
TRBD2,few,TRBV18,TRBJ2-1,TGTGCCAGCTCACCACTGCCGACGAGCGCGGGGGGCTCCGCTGGGGAGCAGTTCTTC,CASSPLPTSAGGSAGEQFF
TRBD2,many,TRBV11-2,TRBJ2-4,TGTGCCAGCAGCGAAAATAGCGGGGGGGTCGGCATTCAGTACTTC,CASSENSGGVGIQYF
-,-,TRBV4-1,TRBJ2-3,TGCGCCAGCAGCCAAGTTCCAAGGTCGTCCAGCACAGATACGCAGTATTTT,CASSQVPRSSSTDTQYF
TRBD1,-,TRBV5-6,TRBJ1-2,TGTGCCAGCAGTCCAACAGGGGGCACCTATGGCTACACCTTC,CASSPTGGTYGYTF
-,few,TRBV29-1,TRBJ2-1,TGCAGCGCCGGGTCCCACACAGTCTATGACAATGAGCAGTTCTTC,CSAGSHTVYDNEQFF
TRBD2,few,TRBV4-2,TRBJ2-4,TGTGCCAGCAGCCAAGTCCAACTAGCGGGGGGGCGTCGCTTGGGCAGAAACATTCAGTACTTC,CASSQVQLAGGRRLGRNIQYF
TRBD2,-,TRBV7-8,TRBJ2-7,TGTGCCAGCAGCGCTTCAGGACTAGCGGGGTCATTGGCCCCTTACGAGCAGTACTTC,CASSASGLAGSLAPYEQYF
TRBD1,-,TRBV24-1,TRBJ1-5,TGTGCCACCAGTGTTGGGACAGGGCCCCAGCATTTT,CATSVGTGPQHF
TRBD2,-,TRBV19,TRBJ2-1,TGTGCCAGTAGTTTCGGGACTAGCGGGGGTAACCTTTACAATGAGCAGTTCTTC,CASSFGTSGGNLYNEQFF
TRBD1,many,TRBV7-2,TRBJ2-3,TGTGCCAGCTCGGGGACAGTCACAGATACGCAGTATTTT,CASSGTVTDTQYF
-,-,TRBV4-1,TRBJ2-6,TGCGCCAGCAGCCAAGATGGGTTACTCCCCCATGTTTCTGGGGCCAACGTCCTGACTTTC,CASSQDGLLPHVSGANVLTF
TRBD1,-,TRBV4-1,TRBJ2-7,TGCGCCAGCAGCCAAGATAGGACAGGGTCTTACGAGCAGTACTTC,CASSQDRTGSYEQYF
TRBD2,-,TRBV7-9,TRBJ2-1,TGTGCCAGCGGACACGGGGGGGGGAGCTCCTACAATGAGCAGTTCTTC,CASGHGGGSSYNEQFF
TRBD2,few,TRBV18,TRBJ2-5,TGTGCCAGCTCACGGACGACCGGGGGGCAAGAGACCCAGTACTTC,CASSRTTGGQETQYF
TRBD1,many,TRBV7-9,TRBJ1-2,TGTGCCAGCAGCTTGACAGGGGGTGGCTACACCTTC,CASSLTGGGYTF
TRBD2,many,TRBV7-2,TRBJ2-3,TGTGCCAGCAGCTCTACTAGCGGGGGGGCCTCAGATACGCAGTATTTT,CASSSTSGGASDTQYF
TRBD2,few,TRBV6-2/TRBV6-3,TRBJ2-7,TGTGCCAGCAGTTACTCTTCCGGGGGGAGCTCCTACGAGCAGTACTTC,CASSYSSGGSSYEQYF
-,-,TRBV4-3,TRBJ2-7,TGCGCCAGCAGCCGGGACGAAGGCTACGAGCAGTACTTC,CASSRDEGYEQYF
-,-,TRBV9,TRBJ2-1,TGTGCCAGCAGCCCCCACGGGGGCTCTTACAATGAGCAGTTCTTC,CASSPHGGSYNEQFF
-,-,TRBV24-1,TRBJ2-2,TGTGCCACCAGTGATTCTACAGGCTTCCTCAACACCGGGGAGCTGTTTTTT,CATSDSTGFLNTGELFF
TRBD2,few,TRBV24-1,TRBJ2-3,TGTGCCACCAGCCCAAGTGGTGCTAGCGGGGGGGCCGGGGGCACAGATACGCAGTATTTT,CATSPSGASGGAGGTDTQYF
-,many,TRBV5-1,TRBJ1-6,TGTGCCAGCAGTTTAGGGCAAGGGGGTTCACCCCTCCACTTT,CASSLGQGGSPLHF
-,-,TRBV3-1,TRBJ1-1,TGTGCCAGCAGCCAAGGGCGAACTATGAACACTGAAGCTTTCTTT,CASSQGRTMNTEAFF
-,-,TRBV15,TRBJ2-7,TGTGCCACCAGCAGAGAGGCAGGGTACTACGAGCAGTCCTTC,CATSREAGYYEQSF